This T cell receptor beta chain was identified in a study of T-cell memory formation after mild COVID-19. Study-wide findings and caveats: Pre-infection memory already had some responding clones, implying cross-reactive memory joined.

A note on this clonotype: What it binds is not known.

CDR1 is ENHRY, CDR2 SYGVKD, per germline. There are 14 residues in the CDR3. V was shortened by 6 bases and J by 2 bases, with 13 bases between the two germline ends. 5'RACE primed from the constant segment yielded TCR alpha and TCR beta cDNA libraries bearing sample barcodes and UMIs. TCRdb analysed the 5' RACE reads with MiXCR anew, one entry per CDR3 protein. Of fewer than 400,000 distinct CDR3 sequences listed, roughly 13% were seen once; the top ten hold about a fifth. This sequence originates from a man aged 18-30 years who had mild COVID-19 (a few samples of this study predate the infection). Cell type and time point are not known. V and J are TRBV10-3 and TRBJ1-1; D might be TRBD1 (6 bases). The sample consisted of PBMCs or a T cell subset sorted from them (not recorded which). The CDR3 nucleotides read TGTGCCATCAGCTCCACAGGGATCAACACTGAAGCTTTCTTT. This translates into CAISSTGINTEAFF.